This TCR beta chain appears in the sequencing data of a study of T cell responses to AZD1222 COVID-19 vaccine. Study-wide findings and caveats: White British ancestry dominated among donors, who included more females, and clonal diversity was possibly underestimated. Rises in breadth and depth of Spike-specific TCRs came after two AZD1222 doses.

Germline V gene sequence: CDR1 SGDLS, CDR2 YYNGEE. CDR3 length: 13 residues. Trimming cost V 3 bases and J 4 bases; bases outside gene matches: 0. As to this clone: The antigen is unknown.

TCRdb keeps only in-frame clones here, not all; method: immunoSEQ multiplex PCR. The sample lists roughly 140,000 clones, around 91% occurring once. The sample was peripheral blood, taken on day 0 of AZD1222 vaccination. The source of this sequence is an adult in good health. This rearrangement joins TRBV9 to TRBJ2-2, with TRBD1 matching over 7 bases. The CDR3 region is CASSAGGTGELFF. The CDR3 nucleotides are TGTGCCAGCAGCGCAGGGGGCACCGGGGAGCTGTTTTTT.